This T cell receptor (beta chain) was documented in a study of Tregs in tolerant kidney transplant recipients. Germline CDR1 is SGDLS and CDR2 is YYNGEE. This CDR3 has 15 amino acids. The ends lost 3 bases at V and 6 bases at J; junction bases unmatched: 8. Related graft donors supplied nonmyeloablative bone marrow transplants, and mixed chimerism was transient. Unstimulated regulatory T cells (CD4+CD25+CD127-), CD4+CD25- non-regulatory cells, CD4 and CD8 cells were FACS-sorted from thawed PBMCs. Notes on the study in general: Validation in larger populations is needed because few patients were studied. This study did not directly address biological reproducibility. In tolerant patients, donor-specific Tregs outgrew total Tregs, suggesting antigen-driven expansion.

By frequency, this clone is medium-sized (0.01 to 0.1%). Its antigen is unknown. The DNA ends 3 residues before the CDR3 does, and the rest of the CDR3 is filled in from the germline J gene. TCRdb keeps only in-frame clones here, not all; method: immunoSEQ multiplex PCR. In total, the table holds 2,600 or so clones. The clonotype originates from a human patient who received a combined kidney and bone marrow transplant. The graft donor may have contributed some T cells. Sequencing used CD8+ T cells from blood (PBMCs), obtained 6 months after the transplant. The rearrangement uses TRBV9 and TRBJ2-2, with TRBD2 identical over 7 bases. CDR3 protein: CASSGLAGGAGELFF. Partial CDR3 DNA: TGTGCCAGCAGCGGACTAGCTGGTGGGGCCGGGGAG.